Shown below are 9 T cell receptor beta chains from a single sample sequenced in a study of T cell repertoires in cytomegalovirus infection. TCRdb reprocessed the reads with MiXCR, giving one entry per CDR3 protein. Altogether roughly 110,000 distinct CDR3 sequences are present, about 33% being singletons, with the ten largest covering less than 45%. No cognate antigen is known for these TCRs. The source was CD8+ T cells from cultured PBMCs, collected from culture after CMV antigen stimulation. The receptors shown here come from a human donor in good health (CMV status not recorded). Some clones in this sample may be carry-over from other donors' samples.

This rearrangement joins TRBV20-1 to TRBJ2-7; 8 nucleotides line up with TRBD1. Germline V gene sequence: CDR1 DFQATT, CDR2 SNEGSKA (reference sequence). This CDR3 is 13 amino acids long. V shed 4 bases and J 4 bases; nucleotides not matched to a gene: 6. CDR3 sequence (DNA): TGCAGTGCTACCGGTAACAGGGGGTACGAGCAGTACTTC. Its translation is CSATGNRGYEQYF.

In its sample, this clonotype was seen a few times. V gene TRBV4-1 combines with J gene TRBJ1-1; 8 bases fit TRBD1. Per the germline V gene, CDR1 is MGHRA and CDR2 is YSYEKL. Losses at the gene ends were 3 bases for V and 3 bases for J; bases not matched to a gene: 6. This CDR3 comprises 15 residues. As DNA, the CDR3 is TGCGCCAGCAGCCATCCCCAGGGGGCTGACACTGAAGCTTTCTTT. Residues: CASSHPQGADTEAFF.

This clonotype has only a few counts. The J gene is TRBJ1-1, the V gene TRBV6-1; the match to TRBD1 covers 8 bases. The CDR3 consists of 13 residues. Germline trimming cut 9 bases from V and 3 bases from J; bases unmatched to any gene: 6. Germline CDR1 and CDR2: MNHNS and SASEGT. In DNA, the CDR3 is TGTGCCAGTGGGACAGGCAGAGACACTGAAGCTTTCTTT. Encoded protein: CASGTGRDTEAFF.

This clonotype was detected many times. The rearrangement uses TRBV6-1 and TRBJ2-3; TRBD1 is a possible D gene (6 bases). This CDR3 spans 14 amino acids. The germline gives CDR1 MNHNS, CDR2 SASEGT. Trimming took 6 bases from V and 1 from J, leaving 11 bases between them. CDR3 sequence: CASRSGQRTDTQYF. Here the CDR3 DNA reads TGTGCCAGCAGATCCGGACAGCGCACAGATACGCAGTATTTT.

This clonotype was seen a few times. The CDR3 bases are TGTGCCAGCAGCTTACCAGACAGGACTCCCAGCACAGATACGCAGTATTTT. Its translation: CASSLPDRTPSTDTQYF. The gene calls are TRBV11-2 and TRBJ2-3; tentatively, D is TRBD1 (6 bases). V was cut by 2 bases and J by 0 bases, with 15 bases left in between. The germline V gene has CDR1 SGHAT and CDR2 FQNNGV. CDR3 length equals 17 residues.

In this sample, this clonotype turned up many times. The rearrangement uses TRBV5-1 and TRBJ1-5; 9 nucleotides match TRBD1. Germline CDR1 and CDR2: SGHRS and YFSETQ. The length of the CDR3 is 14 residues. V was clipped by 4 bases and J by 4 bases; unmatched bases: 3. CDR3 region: CASSPGQGNQPQHF. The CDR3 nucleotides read TGCGCCAGCAGCCCCGGACAGGGGAATCAGCCCCAGCATTTT.

The CDR3 here is CASSQEVLETQYF. CDR3 nucleotide sequence: TGCGCCAGCAGCCAAGAGGTCCTGGAGACCCAGTACTTC. V usage is TRBV4-1 and J usage is TRBJ2-5, with D hard to call. CDR1 is MGHRA and CDR2 is YSYEKL in the germline V gene. The CDR3 consists of 13 residues. Trimming cost V 0 bases and J 5 bases, with 7 bases left between them.

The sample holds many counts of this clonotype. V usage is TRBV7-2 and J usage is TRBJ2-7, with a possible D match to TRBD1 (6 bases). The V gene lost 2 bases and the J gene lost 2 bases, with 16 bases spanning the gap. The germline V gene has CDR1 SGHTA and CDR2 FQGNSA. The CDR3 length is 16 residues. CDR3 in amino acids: CASSLFGQGRAYEQYF. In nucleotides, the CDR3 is TGTGCCAGCAGCTTATTTGGGCAGGGGCGGGCCTACGAGCAGTACTTC.

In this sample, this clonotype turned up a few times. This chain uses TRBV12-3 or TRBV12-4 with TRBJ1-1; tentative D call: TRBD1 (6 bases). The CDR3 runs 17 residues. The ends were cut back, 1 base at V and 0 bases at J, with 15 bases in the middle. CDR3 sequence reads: CASSLGPGTWVNTEAFF. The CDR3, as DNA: TGTGCCAGCAGTTTAGGGCCAGGGACATGGGTGAACACTGAAGCTTTCTTT.